These T cell receptor beta chains were read from a single sample in a study of Graves' ophthalmopathy and Graves' hyperthyroidism. Via MiXCR, TCRdb re-called the multiplex PCR reads, giving one row per CDR3 protein. The data hold 210,000 or so distinct CDR3 sequences, with under 30% observed a single time. Sequences were obtained from peripheral blood. The receptor set was obtained from a man aged 45-65 years with Graves' ophthalmopathy. Both conserved end residues are part of each CDR3. A D gene is named only where the DNA matches it firmly. Clone size, where shown, is once, few, many, or a class for clones that have expanded.

CATSNGASRETQYF | TGTGCCACCAGCAACGGCGCCTCCCGAGAGACCCAGTACTTC | TRBJ2-5 | . | . | TRBV15
CASSRTGGAPMEQYF | TGTGCCAGCAGTAGGACAGGGGGCGCCCCTATGGAGCAGTACTTC | TRBJ2-7 | TRBD1 | . | TRBV28
CATSDPLQGALGETQYF | TGTGCCACCAGTGACCCCCTTCAGGGGGCCCTAGGGGAGACCCAGTACTTC | TRBJ2-5 | TRBD1 | many | TRBV24-1
CASSFGHAGEQYF | TGTGCCAGCAGTTTTGGTCACGCCGGAGAGCAGTACTTC | TRBJ2-7 | . | . | TRBV12-3/TRBV12-4
CASSSQPGLAGGPLYEQYF | TGTGCCAGCAGCTCGCAACCGGGACTAGCGGGAGGGCCACTCTACGAGCAGTACTTC | TRBJ2-7 | TRBD2 | many | TRBV7-9
CASETGLRPGELFF | TGTGCCAGCGAGACCGGGCTACGACCCGGGGAGCTGTTTTTT | TRBJ2-2 | . | many | TRBV7-6
CASKNGVEQYF | TGTGCCAGCAAGAATGGCGTCGAGCAGTACTTC | TRBJ2-7 | . | many | TRBV2
CASRPWGEASYGQYF | TGTGCCAGCAGACCATGGGGGGAGGCATCCTACGGGCAGTACTTC | TRBJ2-7 | . | many | TRBV28
CASNSGENTEAFF | TGTGCCAGCAATTCCGGGGAGAACACTGAAGCTTTCTTT | TRBJ1-1 | . | . | TRBV12-3/TRBV12-4
CASSSRTGNYEQYF | TGTGCCAGCAGCTCTAGGACAGGAAACTACGAGCAGTACTTC | TRBJ2-7 | TRBD1 | many | TRBV5-5
CASKQEPYEQYF | TGTGCCAGCAAACAGGAACCCTACGAGCAGTACTTC | TRBJ2-7 | . | few | TRBV2
CASRLRTGNVEQYF | TGTGCCAGCAGACTCCGGACAGGGAATGTCGAGCAGTACTTC | TRBJ2-7 | TRBD1 | once | TRBV11-2
CASSYIPGAGAAEQYF | TGTGCCAGCAGCTACATCCCAGGGGCGGGGGCGGCGGAGCAGTACTTC | TRBJ2-7 | . | few | TRBV6-5
CASTPGGMNTEAFF | TGTGCCAGCACCCCCGGGGGCATGAACACTGAAGCTTTCTTT | TRBJ1-1 | . | many | TRBV28
CASSPRQQDNNSPLHF | TGTGCCAGCAGCCCTAGACAGCAAGATAATAATTCACCCCTCCACTTT | TRBJ1-6 | . | . | TRBV11-2
CSVGTGRGYTF | TGCAGCGTTGGGACAGGGAGAGGCTACACCTTC | TRBJ1-2 | TRBD1 | . | TRBV29-1
CASRLSTGDYGYTF | TGTGCCAGCAGACTTTCGACAGGGGACTATGGCTACACCTTC | TRBJ1-2 | TRBD1 | many | TRBV6-5
CASTPSRNTEAFF | TGTGCCAGCACCCCCAGTCGGAACACTGAAGCTTTCTTT | TRBJ1-1 | . | many | TRBV12-3/TRBV12-4
CASSSSLKWREGVYEQYF | TGTGCCAGCAGTTCCAGCCTAAAGTGGCGGGAGGGGGTGTACGAGCAGTACTTC | TRBJ2-7 | TRBD2 | . | TRBV28
CASSVRLAGEETQYF | TGTGCCAGCAGTGTTCGGCTAGCGGGAGAAGAGACCCAGTACTTC | TRBJ2-5 | TRBD2 | many | TRBV28
CASRQGTGPYSNQPQHF | TGTGCCAGCAGACAGGGGACAGGCCCTTATAGCAATCAGCCCCAGCATTTT | TRBJ1-5 | TRBD1 | many | TRBV28
CASSDHNTGELFF | TGTGCCAGCAGCGACCACAACACCGGGGAGCTGTTTTTT | TRBJ2-2 | . | many | TRBV7-9
CASRHAGTGTYEQYF | TGTGCCAGCAGGCACGCCGGGACAGGGACCTACGAGCAGTACTTC | TRBJ2-7 | TRBD1 | many | TRBV27
CSVGDGYEQYF | TGCAGCGTTGGGGACGGCTACGAGCAGTACTTC | TRBJ2-7 | . | many | TRBV29-1
CATSGGLAGNTGELFF | TGTGCCACCAGTGGGGGACTAGCGGGGAACACCGGGGAGCTGTTTTTT | TRBJ2-2 | TRBD2 | many | TRBV24-1
CSANEEWSSYEQYF | TGCAGTGCTAACGAGGAATGGAGCTCCTACGAGCAGTACTTC | TRBJ2-7 | . | many | TRBV20-1
CASSFAGQAFYEQYF | TGTGCCAGTAGTTTTGCGGGACAAGCCTTCTACGAGCAGTACTTC | TRBJ2-7 | . | many | TRBV19
CASSQDKHTGELFF | TGTGCCAGCAGCCAAGATAAGCACACCGGGGAGCTGTTTTTT | TRBJ2-2 | . | many | TRBV4-2
CASSWARDLPSLHF | TGTGCCAGCAGTTGGGCCAGGGATCTTCCTTCCCTCCACTTT | TRBJ1-6 | . | . | TRBV28
CASSLAGLPYQETQYF | TGTGCCAGCAGCCTAGCTGGCCTTCCATACCAAGAGACCCAGTACTTC | TRBJ2-5 | . | . | TRBV7-2
CSAREDGQGRGETQYF | TGCAGTGCTAGAGAAGATGGACAGGGTCGAGGAGAGACCCAGTACTTC | TRBJ2-5 | TRBD1 | many | TRBV20-1